The clone carrying this TCR beta chain was counted between two and nine times. Antigen specificity is unknown. It was RNA transcripts that yielded the amplified TCR beta CDR3 regions. TCR CDR3 regions were first amplified by RT-PCR with HTBI primers. A single record per CDR3 protein comes from TCRdb applying MiXCR to the multiplex PCR reads. The sample lists 490,000 or so distinct CDR3 sequences, 20% to 25% seen once, with around 50% in the top ten. The data were taken from a study of T cells in Graves' hyperthyroidism and ophthalmopathy. The wider study: The blood sample was taken at first diagnosis, before treatment began.

Study-wide points: From stable hyperthyroidism, ophthalmopathy was separated by a 13 V-J model.

This CDR3 comprises 16 residues. The V gene end was trimmed by 1 base and the J gene end by 7 bases; junction bases not matched to a gene: 6. The germline CDR1 and CDR2 sequences are SGDLS and YYNGEE. The sequence was obtained from a woman in her sixties or seventies with Graves' ophthalmopathy. This chain joins TRBV9 and TRBJ2-1, with TRBD2 matching 12 bases. Sequenced material: blood. The CDR3: CASSVLAGGPGNEQFF. CDR3 in DNA: TGTGCCAGCAGCGTACTAGCGGGAGGGCCGGGTAATGAGCAGTTCTTC.